This passage covers 5 T cell receptor beta chains from one sample sequenced in a study of cytomegalovirus exposure and HLA in healthy donors. It was with 60 Vbeta and 13 Jbeta primers that the PCR ran. The repertoire was sequenced with immunoSEQ multiplex PCR; TCRdb's copy has only in-frame clones and lacks some. The sample has about 130,000 clones, 55% to 75% seen once. The sequencing input was PBMCs. The receptors originated from a man younger than 45 in good health and CMV-seronegative.

The chain is built from TRBV7-2 and TRBJ2-3, with 7 bases matching TRBD2. The junction had 2 bases not matched to a gene; V was cut back by 1 base and J by 1 base. This CDR3 contains 15 residues. The V gene's germline CDR1 is SGHTA and CDR2 FQGNSA. The CDR3, as DNA: TGTGCCAGCAGCTTAGGCGGGGGAGGCACAGATACGCAGTATTTT. This codes for CASSLGGGGTDTQYF.

This clone was counted between two and nine times. This chain joins TRBV28 and TRBJ1-2, with a weak D call TRBD1 (5 bases). Germline CDR1 is MDHEN and CDR2 is SYDVKM. This CDR3 is built from 16 residues. The V end lost 2 bases, the J end lost 7 bases, and 20 bases lay between the germline ends. This CDR3 is CASSLSSLIGAGGYTF. CDR3 coding DNA: TGTGCCAGCAGTTTAAGTAGTTTGATAGGGGCTGGTGGCTACACCTTC.

This clone has a handful of counts. CDR3 nucleotides: TGTGCCAGCAGCCAAGATGATAGCGGGGGGGGCTACTACCGCGCTAACAATGAGCAGTTCTTC. This encodes CASSQDDSGGGYYRANNEQFF. The chain carries TRBV4-2 and TRBJ2-1, with 11 bases fitting TRBD2. This CDR3 has 21 amino acids. V lost 0 bases and J lost 5; bases outside the gene matches: 18. Germline loops: CDR1 LGHNA, CDR2 YNFKEQ.

This clone came up once. This chain uses TRBV7-9 with TRBJ2-7; TRBD2 is a possible D gene (6 bases). Trimming removed 1 base at V and 0 bases at J, with 10 bases between. The CDR3 contains 15 residues. CDR1 and CDR2 (germline): SEHNR, FQNEAQ (reference sequence). CDR3 amino acids: CASSLGGAHSYEQYF. CDR3 DNA sequence: TGTGCCAGCAGCTTAGGCGGGGCCCACTCCTACGAGCAGTACTTC.

Only a few counts were recorded for this clone. This chain uses TRBV7-2 with TRBJ2-7; TRBD1 matches at 10 bases. The CDR3 loop spans 15 amino acids. The germline gives CDR1 SGHTA, CDR2 FQGNSA. J lost 3 bases, V lost 5 bases, and 7 bases had no gene match. CDR3 in DNA: TGTGCCAGCAGCCGGGACAGGGGAGGGGTCTACGAGCAGTACTTC. Amino acids: CASSRDRGGVYEQYF.